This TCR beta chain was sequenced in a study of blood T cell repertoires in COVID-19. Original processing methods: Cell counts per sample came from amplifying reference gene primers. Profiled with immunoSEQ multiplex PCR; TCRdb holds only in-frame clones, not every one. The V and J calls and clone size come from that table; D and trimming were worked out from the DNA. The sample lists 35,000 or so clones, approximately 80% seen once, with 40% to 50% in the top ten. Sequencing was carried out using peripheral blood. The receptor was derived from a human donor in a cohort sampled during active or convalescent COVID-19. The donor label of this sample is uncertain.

The DNA of the CDR3 is TGTGCCAGCAGCGGGCGGGAAAGCTCCTACAATGAGCAGTTCTTC. Translated: CASSGRESSYNEQFF. This chain joins TRBV11-3 and TRBJ2-1; D is perhaps TRBD2 (6 bases). This CDR3 has 15 amino acids. Germline V gene lookup returns CDR1 SGHNT and CDR2 YENEEA. V lost 5 bases and J 0 bases, leaving 11 bases between the germline ends.